This TCR beta chain derives from a study of T cell responses to AZD1222 COVID-19 vaccine. Study-wide points: Spike-specific TCR breadth and depth went up after people got two AZD1222 doses.

Looked up from germline, CDR1 is SGHTA and CDR2 is FQGNSA. This CDR3 is 13 amino acids long. V lost 4 bases to trimming and J lost 4 bases; unmatched junction nucleotides: 3. This clone has only a few counts. Its antigen remains unknown. Sequencing used immunoSEQ multiplex PCR; TCRdb keeps in-frame clones, though not all of them. The sample comprises roughly 87,000 clones, around 89% of which are singletons, and more than 5% rests with the top ten. V and J are TRBV7-2 and TRBJ1-2, with 7 bases that match TRBD1. The source material was peripheral blood, sampled 28 days after the second AZD1222 dose. This TCR was recovered from an adult who received the AZD1222 COVID-19 vaccine. The CDR3 DNA sequence: TGTGCCAGCAGCTCGTCAGGGGGCTATGGCTACACCTTC. Protein product: CASSSSGGYGYTF.